This TCR beta chain was sequenced in a study of T cell repertoires in cytomegalovirus infection. Whole-study findings and limits: There were HLA-C-restricted CMV-specific TCR beta clonotypes dominating the ex vivo response.

For this clonotype: What it recognizes is unknown.

TCRdb reprocessed the reads with MiXCR, giving one entry per CDR3 protein. The profile shows approximately 400,000 distinct CDR3 sequences, approximately 33% of them singletons. V shed 3 bases, J shed 4 bases, and the junction held 7 bases outside the gene matches. Germline CDR1 is DFQATT and CDR2 is SNEGSKA (reference sequence). The CDR3 has 15 amino acids. The sequenced sample consisted of PBMCs. V gene TRBV20-1 combines with J gene TRBJ2-1, with 9 bases aligning to TRBD2. The clonotype comes from a human donor in good health (CMV status not recorded). Some clones in this sample may be carry-over from other donors' samples. The CDR3, as DNA: TGCAGTGCTAGGCGGGGGGGGGTGGTATACAATGAGCAGTTCTTC. This codes for CSARRGGVVYNEQFF.